The 13 T cell receptor beta chains presented below share a single source sample, sequenced in a study of shared clonotypes between healthy human individuals (dated by TCRdb to the early 2020s). Library preparation used the immunoSEQ multiplex PCR assay. The clones in this table, taken by TCRdb from immuneACCESS, are in-frame only. Not every clone is retained; where verified, under half of the shortfall comes from an unresolved V gene, and the cause of the rest is unknown. The sample table lists about 1 million clones, approximately 72% of them with a count of one. 1.4% of the sample comes from the top ten. Sequenced material: memory CD4+ T cells sorted from blood. The cell subset or site label of this sample denotes: CD45RA-negative fraction. These receptor sequences come from a man aged 18-30 years in good health.

The chain recombines TRBV6-5 with TRBJ2-6, with D uncertain. V lost 0 bases to trimming and J lost 3 bases, with 9 bases between them. Looked up from germline, CDR1 is MNHEY and CDR2 is SVGAGI. The CDR3 spans 16 residues. As DNA, the CDR3 is TGTGCCAGCAGTTACTCGCCTATAGTTGGGGCCAACGTCCTGACTTTC. Its translation: CASSYSPIVGANVLTF.

This chain connects TRBV6-1 to TRBJ2-1; the D is unclear. V lost 8 bases to trimming and J lost 0 bases, with 11 bases between them. Looked up from germline, CDR1 is MNHNS and CDR2 is SASEGT. The CDR3 length is 14 residues. CDR3 region: CASLPQSSYNEQFF. The DNA of the CDR3 is TGTGCCAGCCTCCCCCAGAGCTCCTACAATGAGCAGTTCTTC.

This clone appeared a single time. The rearrangement links TRBV5-1 to TRBJ2-6; D might be TRBD2 (6 bases). The CDR3 totals 15 residues. The V gene lost 5 bases and the J gene lost 2 bases, with 11 bases spanning the gap. CDR1 SGHRS and CDR2 YFSETQ come from the germline V gene. CDR3 DNA: TGCGCCAGCAGTTTCAGGGAGGCTGGGGCCAACGTCCTGACTTTC. Translating it yields CASSFREAGANVLTF.

This chain joins TRBV5-1 and TRBJ2-5, with D maybe TRBD1 (5 bases). Germline V CDR1 and CDR2: SGHRS, YFSETQ. This CDR3 comprises 14 residues. V was pared by 3 bases and J by 2 bases, with 11 bases between. CDR3 loop: CASSWGLLQETQYF. CDR3 nucleotides: TGCGCCAGCAGCTGGGGCTTACTACAAGAGACCCAGTACTTC.

This clone was seen ten or more times. The CDR3 sequence: CASSLARAGGMSYEQYF. The CDR3 coding sequence is TGTGCCAGCAGCTTGGCGCGGGCCGGGGGGATGTCCTACGAGCAGTACTTC. This chain links TRBV5-6 with TRBJ2-7; 7 bases fit TRBD2. With 0 bases clipped from V and 1 base from J, the junction kept 10 bases outside the gene matches. The CDR3 extends over 17 amino acids. Germline V gene sequence: CDR1 SGHDT, CDR2 YYEEEE.

This clone has a handful of counts. This chain joins TRBV5-1 and TRBJ2-6, with D unresolved. The V gene lost 1 base and the J gene lost 1 base, with 6 bases spanning the gap. This CDR3 has 15 amino acids. Per the germline V gene, CDR1 is SGHRS and CDR2 is YFSETQ. The CDR3 DNA follows: TGCGCCAGCAGCTTGTTGGTATCTGGGGCCAACGTCCTGACTTTC. Protein sequence: CASSLLVSGANVLTF.

The rearrangement uses TRBV7-3 and TRBJ2-6; D possibly uses TRBD1 or TRBD2 (5 bases each). CDR1 and CDR2 from the germline V gene are SGHTA and FQGTGA. The CDR3 extends over 17 amino acids. Trimming cost V 5 bases and J 0 bases, with 14 bases left between them. The DNA for the CDR3 is TGTGCCAGCAGCCCCCGGGACCGGAACTCTGGGGCCAACGTCCTGACTTTC. As protein: CASSPRDRNSGANVLTF.

The chain carries TRBV6-5 and TRBJ1-2, with D possibly matching TRBD1 (5 bases). Trimming shortened V by 6 bases and J by 3 bases, and 17 bases separated the two germline ends. Germline CDR1 is MNHEY and CDR2 is SVGAGI. CDR3 length: 15 residues. CDR3 in DNA: TGTGCCAGCAGCCGAAGGGATCTAGGGGACTATGGCTACACCTTC. Its translation is CASSRRDLGDYGYTF.

V is TRBV7-9 and J is TRBJ1-6; 8 bases agree with TRBD1. The junction had 13 bases not matched to a gene; V was cut back by 6 bases and J by 9 bases. This CDR3 region has 16 residues. Germline values: CDR1 SEHNR, CDR2 FQNEAQ (reference sequence). The CDR3 DNA follows: TGTGCCAGCAGTTTCAACCCCGGGACAGGCCTTTCACCCCTCCACTTT. This encodes CASSFNPGTGLSPLHF.

This clone was picked up a small number of times. The same CDR3 arises from other DNA sequences in this sample as well. The V and J genes are TRBV5-1 and TRBJ2-3, with 8 positions matching TRBD2. Per germline, CDR1 SGHRS and CDR2 YFSETQ. The CDR3 consists of 14 residues. V lost 6 bases and J lost 3; bases outside the gene matches: 6. The CDR3 DNA reads TGCGCCAGCACCGGACTAGCTGGGACAGATACGCAGTATTTT. Its protein is CASTGLAGTDTQYF.

V is TRBV18 and J is TRBJ2-2; D unresolved. Germline V lookup: CDR1 KGHSH, CDR2 LQKENI. V shed 1 base and J shed 2 bases, with 8 bases lying between them. The CDR3 is made up of 15 amino acids. The chain's CDR3 is CASSPQQTNTGELFF. Written as DNA, the CDR3 is TGTGCCAGCTCACCACAACAAACCAACACCGGGGAGCTGTTTTTT.

CDR3 coding DNA: TGCAGCGTGACTAGAGGCGATAACTATGGCTACACCTTC. This sequence encodes CSVTRGDNYGYTF. V usage is TRBV29-1 and J usage is TRBJ1-2, with no clear D. The CDR3 covers 13 residues. Trimming left V 6 bases short and J 1 base short, with 12 bases between. Germline loops: CDR1 SQVTM, CDR2 ANQGSEA.

The rearrangement links TRBV5-4 to TRBJ2-1, with no clear D. The length of the CDR3 is 14 residues. Germline CDR1 is SGHNT and CDR2 is YYREEE (reference sequence). The germline V and J ends were trimmed by 4 bases and 10 bases, with 18 bases remaining between them. The CDR3 DNA follows: TGTGCCAGCAGCCCGGGCGGAGAGTCCTGGGAGCAGTTCTTC. It specifies CASSPGGESWEQFF. Combining the CDR3 with reference TRBV5-4 and TRBJ2-1 gives the whole variable domain ETGVTQSPTHLIKTRGQQVTLRCSSQSGHNTVSWYQQALGQGPQFIFQYYREEENGRGNFPPRFSGLQFPNYSSELNVNALELDDSALYLCASSPGGESWEQFFGPGTRLTVL.